This T cell receptor (beta chain) was profiled in a study of blood T cells in healthy people across ages. Using a J-beta primer mix together with a sample-barcoded 5' primer, a second PCR was run for roughly 6 to 12 cycles. TCRdb analysed the 5' RACE reads with MiXCR anew, one entry per CDR3 protein. The table shows about 780,000 distinct CDR3 sequences, with roughly 46% occurring only once. CDR1 KGHDR and CDR2 SFDVKD come from the germline V gene. The CDR3 is made up of 15 amino acids. Concerning this clonotype: Antigen: not known.

Regarding the study as a whole: Long-lived donors carried more naive CD4+ cells and greater diversity than aged donors.

The origin of this receptor is a man older than 75 in good health. The sequenced sample consisted of blood. V and J are TRBV24-1 and TRBJ2-1, with D possibly matching TRBD2 (6 bases). The J call may be incorrect, as the DNA end agrees better with TRBJ2-7. CDR3 in DNA: TGTGCCACCAGCGTGACCGGGAGCTCCTACAATGAGCAGTACTTC. The encoded protein is CATSVTGSSYNEQYF.